The clone carrying this T cell receptor beta chain has at least ten counts. TCRdb passed the reads through MiXCR, listing each CDR3 protein once. The top ten clones hold roughly 1.7% of a sample with approximately 240,000 distinct CDR3 sequences, 9% to 15% of them seen once. Germline assignment: CDR1 LGHNT and CDR2 FRNRAP. V was trimmed by 5 bases and J by 6 bases, leaving 16 bases between them. This CDR3 region has 14 residues. This sample was included in a study of T cell repertoires in cytomegalovirus infection. The TCR originated in a human donor in good health (CMV status not recorded). Some clones in this sample may be carry-over from other donors' samples. Sequenced sample: PBMCs. The V call is TRBV12-5, the J call TRBJ1-2, with D maybe TRBD1 (5 bases). The CDR3 region has the DNA TGTGCTAGTGGTCTCTTCGGTCCGGGACATGGCTACACCTTC. Translated: CASGLFGPGHGYTF.